The entry below describes one TCR beta chain. No antigen is known for it. These data are taken from a study of T cell responses to AZD1222 COVID-19 vaccine. Sequencing used immunoSEQ multiplex PCR; TCRdb keeps in-frame clones, though not all of them. The data contain about 63,000 clones, over 75% of them singletons. V dropped 8 bases and J dropped 3; count of bases not matched to a gene: 8. This CDR3 is 17 amino acids long. Germline CDR1 is LNHDA and CDR2 is SQIVND (reference sequence). Overall study results and limits: Possibly, clonal diversity was underestimated; donors were largely white British and included more females.

This chain connects TRBV19 to TRBJ2-6, with 12 positions matching TRBD1. The origin of this receptor is an adult in good health. Sequencing used peripheral blood, obtained on day 0 of AZD1222 vaccination. CDR3 in amino acids: CASSRRDRGLGANVLTF. The CDR3 nucleotides are TGTGCCAGTTCGAGACGGGACAGGGGGCTTGGGGCCAACGTCCTGACTTTC.